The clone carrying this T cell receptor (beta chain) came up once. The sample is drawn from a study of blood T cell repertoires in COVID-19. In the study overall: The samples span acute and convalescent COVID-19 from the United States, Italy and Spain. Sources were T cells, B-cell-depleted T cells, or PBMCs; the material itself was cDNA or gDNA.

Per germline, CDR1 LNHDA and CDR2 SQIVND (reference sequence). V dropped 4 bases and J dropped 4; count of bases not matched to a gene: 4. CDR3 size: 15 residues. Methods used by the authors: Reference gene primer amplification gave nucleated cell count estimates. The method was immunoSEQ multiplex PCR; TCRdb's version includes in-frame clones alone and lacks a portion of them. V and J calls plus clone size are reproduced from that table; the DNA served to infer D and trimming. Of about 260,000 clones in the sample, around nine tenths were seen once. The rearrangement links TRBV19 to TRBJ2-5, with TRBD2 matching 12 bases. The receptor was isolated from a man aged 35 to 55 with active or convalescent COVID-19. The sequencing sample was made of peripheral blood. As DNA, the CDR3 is TGTGCCAGTAGTACTAGCGGGGGGGTCGGAGAGACCCAGTACTTC. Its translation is CASSTSGGVGETQYF.